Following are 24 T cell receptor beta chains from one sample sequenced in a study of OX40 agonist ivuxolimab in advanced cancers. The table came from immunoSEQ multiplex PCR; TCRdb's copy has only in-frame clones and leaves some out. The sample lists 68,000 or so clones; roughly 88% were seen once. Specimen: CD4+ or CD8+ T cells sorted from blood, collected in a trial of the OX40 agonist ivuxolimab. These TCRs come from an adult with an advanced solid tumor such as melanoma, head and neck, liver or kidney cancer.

CDR3 amino acids: CASSQQGGYGSTEAFF. DNA for the CDR3: TGTGCCAGCAGCCAACAGGGAGGGTACGGGAGCACTGAAGCTTTCTTT. J is TRBJ1-1 and V is TRBV7-6; the D gene is possibly TRBD1 (6 bases). V was cut by 5 bases and J by 4 bases, with 20 bases left in between. Looked up from germline, CDR1 is SGHVS and CDR2 is FNYEAQ. The length of the CDR3 is 16 residues.

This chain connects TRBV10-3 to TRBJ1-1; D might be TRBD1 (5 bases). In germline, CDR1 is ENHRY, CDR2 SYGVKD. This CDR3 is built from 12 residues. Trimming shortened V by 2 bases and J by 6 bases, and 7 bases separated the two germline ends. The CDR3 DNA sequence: TGTGCCATCAGTGAGGGGACTTCTGAAGCTTTCTTT. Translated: CAISEGTSEAFF.

The CDR3 loop is CSVGNRGNQPQHF. In DNA, the CDR3 is TGCAGCGTTGGGAACAGGGGTAATCAGCCCCAGCATTTT. This sequence joins TRBV29-1 and TRBJ1-5; 7 bases agree with TRBD1. Germline-derived CDR1 and CDR2 are SQVTM and ANQGSEA. There are 13 residues in the CDR3. Trimming at V came to 4 bases and at J to 4 bases, leaving 4 bases not matched to a gene.

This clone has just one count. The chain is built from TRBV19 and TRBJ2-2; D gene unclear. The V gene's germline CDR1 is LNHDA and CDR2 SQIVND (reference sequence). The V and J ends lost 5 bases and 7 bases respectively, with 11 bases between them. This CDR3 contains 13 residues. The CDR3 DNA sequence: TGTGCCAGTAGTGTAAGGGAAATCGGGGAGCTGTTTTTT. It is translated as CASSVREIGELFF.

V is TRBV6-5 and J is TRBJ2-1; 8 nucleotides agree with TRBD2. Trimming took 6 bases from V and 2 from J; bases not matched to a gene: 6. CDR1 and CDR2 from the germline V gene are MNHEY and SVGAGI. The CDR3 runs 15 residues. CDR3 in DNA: TGTGCCAGCAGAGAACGGGGGGGCCCCTACAATGAGCAGTTCTTC. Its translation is CASRERGGPYNEQFF.

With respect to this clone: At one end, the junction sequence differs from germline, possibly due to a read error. CDR3 in amino acids: CASSLTEVNDGYTF. The CDR3 region has the DNA TGTGCCAGCAGTTTGACAGAGGTTAACGATGGCTACACCTTC. The gene calls are TRBV2 and TRBJ1-2; D possibly corresponds to TRBD1 (5 bases). The CDR3 is 14 amino acids. CDR1 and CDR2 (germline): SNHLY, FYNNEI.

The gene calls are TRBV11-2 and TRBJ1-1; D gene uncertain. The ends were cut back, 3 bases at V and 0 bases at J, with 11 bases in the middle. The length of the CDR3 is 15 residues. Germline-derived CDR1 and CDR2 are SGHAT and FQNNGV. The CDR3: CASSFSRPMNTEAFF. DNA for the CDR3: TGTGCCAGCAGCTTTTCCAGGCCCATGAACACTGAAGCTTTCTTT. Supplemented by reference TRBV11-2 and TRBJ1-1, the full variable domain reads EAGVAQSPRYKIIEKRQSVAFWCNPISGHATLYWYQQILGQGPKLLIQFQNNGVVDDSQLPKDRFSAERLKGVDSTLKIQPAKLEDSAVYLCASSFSRPMNTEAFFGQGTRLTVV.

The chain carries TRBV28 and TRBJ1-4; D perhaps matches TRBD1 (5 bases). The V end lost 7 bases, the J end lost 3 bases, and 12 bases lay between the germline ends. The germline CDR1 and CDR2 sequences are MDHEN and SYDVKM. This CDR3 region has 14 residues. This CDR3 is CASKGAGPNEKLFF. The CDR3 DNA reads TGTGCCAGCAAAGGGGCAGGGCCTAATGAAAAACTGTTTTTT. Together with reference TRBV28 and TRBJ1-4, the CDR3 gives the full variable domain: DVKVTQSSRYLVKRTGEKVFLECVQDMDHENMFWYRQDPGLGLRLIYFSYDVKMKEKGDIPEGYSVSREKKERFSLILESASTNQTSMYLCASKGAGPNEKLFFGSGTQLSVL.

The CDR3 is CASSQTSGGINEQFF. CDR3 DNA: TGTGCCAGCAGCCAAACTAGCGGGGGGATCAATGAGCAGTTCTTC. The chain is built from TRBV7-2 and TRBJ2-1; 12 nucleotides agree with TRBD2. With V trimmed by 5 bases and J by 6 bases, 5 bases remained unmatched. The CDR3 runs 15 residues. The germline V gene encodes CDR1 SGHTA and CDR2 FQGNSA.

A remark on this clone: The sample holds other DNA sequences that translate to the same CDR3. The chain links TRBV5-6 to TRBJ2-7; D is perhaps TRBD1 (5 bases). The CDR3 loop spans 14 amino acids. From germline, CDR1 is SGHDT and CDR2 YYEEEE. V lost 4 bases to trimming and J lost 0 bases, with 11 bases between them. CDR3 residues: CASSPPGLSYEQYF. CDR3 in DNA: TGTGCCAGCAGCCCTCCAGGGCTCTCCTACGAGCAGTACTTC.

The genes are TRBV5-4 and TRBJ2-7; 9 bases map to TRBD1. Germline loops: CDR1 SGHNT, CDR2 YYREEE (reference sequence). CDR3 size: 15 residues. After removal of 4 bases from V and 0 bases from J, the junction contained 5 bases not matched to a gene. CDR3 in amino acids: CASSRRDRDSYEQYF. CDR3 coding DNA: TGTGCCAGCAGCAGGAGGGACAGGGACTCCTACGAGCAGTACTTC.

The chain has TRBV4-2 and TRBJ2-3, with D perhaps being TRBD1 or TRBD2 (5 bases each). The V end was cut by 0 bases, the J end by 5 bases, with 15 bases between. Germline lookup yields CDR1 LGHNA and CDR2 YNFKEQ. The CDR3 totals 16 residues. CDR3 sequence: CASSQEGTGFEDTQYF. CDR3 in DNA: TGTGCCAGCAGCCAAGAAGGGACGGGTTTTGAAGATACGCAGTATTTT.

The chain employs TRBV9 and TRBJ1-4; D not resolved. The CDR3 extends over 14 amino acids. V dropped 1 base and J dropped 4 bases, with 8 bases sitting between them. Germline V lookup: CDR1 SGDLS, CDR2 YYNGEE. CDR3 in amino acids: CASSVNSHNEKLFF. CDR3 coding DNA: TGTGCCAGCAGCGTAAACAGTCATAATGAAAAACTGTTTTTT.

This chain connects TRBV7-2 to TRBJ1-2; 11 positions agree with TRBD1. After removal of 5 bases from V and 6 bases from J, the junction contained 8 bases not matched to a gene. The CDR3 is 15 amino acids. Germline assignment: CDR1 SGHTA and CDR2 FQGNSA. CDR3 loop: CASSPWTGGVDGYTF. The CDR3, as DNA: TGTGCCAGCAGCCCTTGGACAGGGGGCGTGGATGGCTACACCTTC. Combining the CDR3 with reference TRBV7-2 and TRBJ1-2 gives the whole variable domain GAGVSQSPSNKVTEKGKDVELRCDPISGHTALYWYRQSLGQGLEFLIYFQGNSAPDKSGLPSDRFSAERTGGSVSTLTIQRTQQEDSAVYLCASSPWTGGVDGYTFGSGTRLTVV.

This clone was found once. CDR3: CASSQEGLAGGFTDTQYF. CDR3 nucleotides: TGCGCCAGCAGCCAAGAGGGGCTAGCGGGGGGGTTCACAGATACGCAGTATTTT. V and J are TRBV4-1 and TRBJ2-3; 12 nucleotides agree with TRBD2. From germline, CDR1 is MGHRA and CDR2 YSYEKL. The CDR3 consists of 18 residues. V gave up 0 bases and J gave up 2 bases; unmatched junction bases: 6.

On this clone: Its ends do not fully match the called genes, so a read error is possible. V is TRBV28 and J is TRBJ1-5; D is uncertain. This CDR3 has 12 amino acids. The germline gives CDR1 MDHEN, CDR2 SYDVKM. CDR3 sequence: CASTRFFGYEDF. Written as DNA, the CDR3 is TGTGCCAGCACCCGGTTTTTCGGGTACGAGGATTTT.

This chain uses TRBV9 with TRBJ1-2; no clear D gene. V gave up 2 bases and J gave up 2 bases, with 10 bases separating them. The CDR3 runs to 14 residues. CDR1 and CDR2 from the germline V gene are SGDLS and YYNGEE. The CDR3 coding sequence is TGTGCCAGCAGCGTTCTCAGGCTCAACTATGGCTACACCTTC. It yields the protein CASSVLRLNYGYTF.

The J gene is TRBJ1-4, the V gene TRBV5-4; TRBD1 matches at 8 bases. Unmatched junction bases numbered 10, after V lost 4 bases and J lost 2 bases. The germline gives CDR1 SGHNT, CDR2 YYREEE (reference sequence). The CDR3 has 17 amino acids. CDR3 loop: CASSPDAGGRTNEKLFF. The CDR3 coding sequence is TGTGCCAGCAGCCCCGATGCAGGGGGCCGCACTAATGAAAAACTGTTTTTT.

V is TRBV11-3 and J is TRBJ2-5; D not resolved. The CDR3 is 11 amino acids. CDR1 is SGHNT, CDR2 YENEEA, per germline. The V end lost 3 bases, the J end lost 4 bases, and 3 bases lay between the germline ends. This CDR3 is CASSLRETQYF. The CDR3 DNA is TGTGCCAGCAGCTTGCGAGAGACCCAGTACTTC.

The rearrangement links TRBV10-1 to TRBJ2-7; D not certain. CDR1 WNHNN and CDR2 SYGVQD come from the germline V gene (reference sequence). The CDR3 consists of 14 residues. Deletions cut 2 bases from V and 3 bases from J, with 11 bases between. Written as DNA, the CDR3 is TGCGCCAGCAGTGAGAGCCTCAGGTTCTACGAGCAGTACTTC. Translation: CASSESLRFYEQYF.

The CDR3 loop reads CSAKGSYEQYF. The DNA of the CDR3 is TGCAGTGCTAAAGGCTCCTACGAGCAGTACTTC. The chain has TRBV20-1 and TRBJ2-5, with D unresolved. The J call could be wrong; TRBJ2-7 is a better fit for the DNA end. Germline-derived CDR1 and CDR2 are DFQATT and SNEGSKA (reference sequence). This CDR3 comprises 11 residues.

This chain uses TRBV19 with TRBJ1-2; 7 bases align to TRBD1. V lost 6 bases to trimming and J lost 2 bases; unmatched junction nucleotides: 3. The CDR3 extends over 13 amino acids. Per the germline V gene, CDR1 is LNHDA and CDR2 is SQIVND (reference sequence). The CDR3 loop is CASSGQANYGYTF. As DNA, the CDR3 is TGTGCCAGTAGCGGACAGGCAAACTATGGCTACACCTTC.

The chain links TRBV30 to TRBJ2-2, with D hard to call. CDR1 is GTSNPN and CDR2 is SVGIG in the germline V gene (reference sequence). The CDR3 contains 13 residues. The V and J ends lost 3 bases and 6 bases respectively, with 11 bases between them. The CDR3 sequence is CAWSGYGSGELFF. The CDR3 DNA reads TGTGCCTGGAGCGGGTACGGGTCCGGGGAGCTGTTTTTT.

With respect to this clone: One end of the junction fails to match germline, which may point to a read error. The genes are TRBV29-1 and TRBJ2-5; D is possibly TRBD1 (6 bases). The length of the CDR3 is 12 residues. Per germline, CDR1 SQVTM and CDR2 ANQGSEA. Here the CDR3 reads CSVNPGQGTQYF. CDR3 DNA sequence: TGCAGCGTAAATCCGGGACAAGGGACCCAGTACTTC.